This T cell receptor (beta chain) was captured in a study of PD-1 blockade in classical Hodgkin lymphoma. General study findings and limits: Diminished baseline TCR diversity has been reported in newly diagnosed patients relative to healthy donors.

The germline CDR1 and CDR2 sequences are SGHVS and FQNEAQ. This CDR3 comprises 13 residues. Trimming removed 10 bases from V and 7 bases from J, with 19 bases in between. Time point of the sample: cycle 4 day 1 (C4D1), after more than 5 weeks of nivolumab. Brentuximab vedotin exposure varied among the patients, all of whom had relapsed after autologous stem cell transplantation. Best overall response was complete response, partial response or progressive disease in these relapsed/refractory classical Hodgkin lymphoma patients. A note on this clone: Its antigen remains unidentified.

Measured with immunoSEQ multiplex PCR; TCRdb has only the in-frame clones, and not every one. The sample yields some 93,000 clones, 83% seen once. The sequenced sample was peripheral blood mononuclear cells (PBMCs), obtained before the fourth cycle of nivolumab. The origin of this receptor is a human donor with classical Hodgkin lymphoma. The chain employs TRBV7-8 and TRBJ1-2, with D possibly TRBD1 on 6 matching bases. This CDR3 reads CATRLGGASGYTF. The CDR3 DNA reads as TGTGCCACGCGTTTAGGGGGGGCGAGTGGCTACACCTTC.